This T cell receptor beta chain stems from a study of human T cells and chemical hapten exposure (dated by TCRdb to about 2021). With respect to the entire study: For sensitization, 2% DPC in acetone was applied to a 2 cm by 2 cm area of upper inner arm skin. Most of the patients in the cohort were female, and the cohort covered alopecia areata with under or over 50% scalp involvement, alopecia totalis and alopecia universalis. In alopecia patients, the study followed how the peripheral blood TCR repertoire changed in vivo over primary and secondary sensitization to diphenylcyclopropenone (DPC), a hapten. Throughout the study period of 20 to 30 weeks, patients also received therapeutic DPC doses to the scalp every week. Blood samples were taken from patients before sensitization (week 0) and then at 2, 6 and about 24 weeks after DPC sensitization. The libraries were sequenced as a pool, and the TCR yield per sample differed mostly because of small variations in library volumes within the pool. Patch tests used Finn chambers with 0.01% DPC on the upper back, scored after 6 days by International Contact Dermatitis Research Group standards. About 28 alopecia patients gave blood for TCR sequencing at one to four time points (pre-sensitization, 2, 6 and 24 weeks).

The protocol used for the library was RACE. The reads were generated on a NextSeq 500. During library preparation, unique molecular identifiers were attached to individual cDNA molecules so that TCRs could be counted in a quantitative, reproducible way. Both TCR alpha and TCR beta chains were sequenced from each blood RNA sample. On the study's bioinformatics: The median number of TCRs per sample was around 100,000, ranging from about 20,000 to 750,000. V, J and CDR3 annotation of the TCR reads was performed with the Decombinator software suite. To make PS versus PT1 abundance plots, every sample was subsampled to the same number of TCRs (28,000). TCRs were defined as expanded if absent before sensitization and observed at least eight times at the 2-week time point. Clones were called with MiXCR by TCRdb after fastp trimmed the public reads at Q25, and only in-frame beta chains were retained. A single entry per CDR3 protein holds the most common genes and DNA from its merged rows. The V and J calls and clone size come from TCRdb's table, not from the authors' own analysis. Counted in this sample were some 79,000 distinct CDR3 sequences; about 6.8% of them appeared once. The top ten clones comprise roughly 1.4% of the sample.

Of note for this clonotype: Its antigen is not yet known. A much larger clone differs from this one at a single base, so this may be a read error.

The label giving this sample's time point can be read as: patch test 1, 2 weeks after DPC sensitization. In light of the paper, this sample's treatment or condition label describes: therapeutic diphenylcyclopropenone sensitization with weekly scalp DPC. At each patch-test visit, blood was drawn before the patch test was applied. To be eligible, patients had to be aged 18 to 70, diagnosed with alopecia and judged suitable for DPC therapy, while pregnant patients were excluded. Total RNA was isolated from unfractionated whole blood collected in Tempus Blood RNA tubes. In the germline V gene, CDR1 corresponds to MNHEY and CDR2 to SVGAGI. The junction shows trimming of 10 bases on V and 4 bases on J, and the gene matches do not reach 12 bases of it. The CDR3, from cysteine to phenylalanine, totals 14 residues. The read is trimmed to its CDR3 DNA, 42 bases read in frame from base 1. Broader findings and caveats from the paper: DPC sensitization did not change how many TCRs were above 1 in 1000 frequency, and no evidence was found of alterations in global repertoire structure. Expanded TCRs formed significantly more large CDR3 similarity clusters than pre-sensitization or healthy control sets, consistent with antigen-driven responses. Because every patient had alopecia, a presumed autoimmune disease, the patients' immune response might differ from that of healthy individuals. Patch test score correlated positively with the number of PT1 expanded TCRs, reaching significance at thresholds 8, 16 and 32 but not at 4. Repeated subsampling changed both the strength of the expansion versus patch-test correlation and the threshold at which the correlation became significant.

The V and J segments used are TRBV6-5 and TRBJ1-2; TRBD1 fits 7 bases in the junction. The sequence came from a young woman with alopecia areata. Some clones in this sample may be carry-over from other donors' samples. The sample here was whole blood, taken in connection with sensitization to the hapten diphenylcyclopropenone (DPC). The CDR3 region reads CANNPLGGTYGYTF. The sequenced DNA: TGTGCCAACAATCCCTTAGGGGGCACCTATGGCTACACCTTC.